What follows are 21 T cell receptor beta chains derived from one specimen sequenced in a study of blood T cell repertoires in COVID-19. TCRdb's copy holds only in-frame clones and misses some; the assay was immunoSEQ multiplex PCR. Of a few hundred thousand clones detected, just under 90% appear once; the ten largest clones hold about a tenth. Sequencing used PBMCs or T cells enriched from blood (not recorded which). These receptors all come from a woman between 50 and 59 years old who had recovered from COVID-19.

The chain couples TRBV5-4 to TRBJ1-1; 7 nucleotides align to TRBD1. Germline values: CDR1 SGHNT, CDR2 YYREEE (reference sequence). The CDR3 totals 16 residues. Losses at the gene ends were 9 bases for V and 3 bases for J; bases not matched to a gene: 17. The CDR3 sequence: CAISALGAGGHTEAFF. The CDR3, as DNA: TGTGCCATCTCGGCTCTGGGGGCAGGGGGACACACTGAAGCTTTCTTT.

J is TRBJ1-4 and V is TRBV10-3, with a possible D match to TRBD1 (6 bases). The CDR3 consists of 14 residues. Looked up from germline, CDR1 is ENHRY and CDR2 is SYGVKD. V was cut by 3 bases and J by 6 bases, with 11 bases left in between. Here the CDR3 reads CAISDQGTYEKLFF. CDR3 DNA sequence: TGTGCCATCAGTGACCAGGGGACATATGAAAAACTGTTTTTT.

This chain links TRBV6-5 with TRBJ2-1, with 7 positions matching TRBD1. The germline V gene encodes CDR1 MNHEY and CDR2 SVGAGI. The CDR3 is 15 residues long. Trimming cost V 8 bases and J 2 bases; bases outside gene matches: 9. The CDR3 sequence: CASSQGLGTYNEQFF. The DNA of the CDR3 is TGTGCCAGCTCACAGGGGCTTGGTACCTACAATGAGCAGTTCTTC.

The chain couples TRBV28 to TRBJ2-1, with 9 nucleotides matching TRBD1. Germline CDR1 reads MDHEN; CDR2 reads SYDVKM. CDR3 size: 15 residues. Trimming removed 3 bases from V and 7 bases from J; junction bases left unmatched: 7. In DNA, the CDR3 is TGTGCCAGCAGTTTCGGGGACAGGGTGGCGAATGAGCAGTTCTTC. It specifies CASSFGDRVANEQFF. The full variable domain, completed using reference TRBV28 and TRBJ2-1, is DVKVTQSSRYLVKRTGEKVFLECVQDMDHENMFWYRQDPGLGLRLIYFSYDVKMKEKGDIPEGYSVSREKKERFSLILESASTNQTSMYLCASSFGDRVANEQFFGPGTRLTVL.

The chain uses TRBV27 and TRBJ1-4, with 9 nucleotides matching TRBD1. Germline lookup yields CDR1 MNHEY and CDR2 SMNVEV (reference sequence). V gave up 5 bases and J gave up 6 bases; unmatched junction bases: 4. The CDR3 consists of 14 residues. CDR3 sequence reads: CASSLGTGYEKLFF. The CDR3 nucleotides are TGTGCCAGCAGTCTGGGGACAGGGTATGAAAAACTGTTTTTT.

The chain employs TRBV28 and TRBJ1-5; 9 bases line up with TRBD1. The CDR3 sequence is 16 residues long. The V and J ends lost 6 bases and 4 bases, in that order; junction bases with no gene match: 10. The germline CDR1 and CDR2 sequences are MDHEN and SYDVKM. The CDR3 region has the DNA TGTGCCAGCAGCGACGCATCGGGGACAGGGAATCAGCCCCAGCATTTT. Amino acid sequence: CASSDASGTGNQPQHF.

As for this clone: Other DNA sequences within the sample encode an identical CDR3. The rearrangement links TRBV5-5 to TRBJ2-7; D is perhaps TRBD2 (5 bases). Trimming removed 5 bases from V and 0 bases from J, with 6 bases in between. CDR3 size: 12 residues. CDR1 SGHKS and CDR2 YYEKEE come from the germline V gene (reference sequence). The CDR3 is CASSRDSYEQYF. CDR3 sequence (DNA): TGTGCCAGCAGTCGGGACTCCTACGAGCAGTACTTC.

The rearrangement joins TRBV30 to TRBJ2-7; the D gene is possibly TRBD1 (6 bases). V was cut by 3 bases and J by 4 bases, with 16 bases left in between. This CDR3 has 14 residues. The germline CDR1 and CDR2 sequences are GTSNPN and SVGIG (reference sequence). The CDR3 sequence: CAWSLRQDPYEQYF. The CDR3, as DNA: TGTGCCTGGAGCCTCCGACAGGATCCGTACGAGCAGTACTTC.

V gene TRBV6-2 or TRBV6-3 combines with J gene TRBJ2-5, with D maybe TRBD2 (6 bases). Germline lookup yields CDR1 MNHEY and CDR2 SVGEGT. Trimming removed 2 bases at V and 4 bases at J, with 17 bases between. The CDR3 consists of 16 residues. The CDR3 region is CASSYPRTLGGETQYF. In nucleotides, the CDR3 is TGTGCCAGCAGTTACCCTCGGACACTGGGAGGAGAGACCCAGTACTTC.

In this sample, this clone turned up once. The chain couples TRBV27 to TRBJ1-2; D uncertain. The CDR3 contains 13 residues. Trimming stripped 5 bases from V and 4 bases from J, with 11 bases between. Germline lookup yields CDR1 MNHEY and CDR2 SMNVEV (reference sequence). This CDR3 is CASSPRAGYGYTF. CDR3 DNA sequence: TGTGCCAGCAGTCCAAGGGCGGGCTATGGCTACACCTTC.

The chain has TRBV7-2 and TRBJ1-2; 9 bases map to TRBD1. Trimming at V came to 5 bases and at J to 3 bases, leaving 4 bases not matched to a gene. CDR1 and CDR2 (germline): SGHTA, FQGNSA. CDR3 length: 14 amino acids. CDR3 amino acids: CASSVGQGYYGYTF. The CDR3 DNA follows: TGTGCCAGCAGCGTCGGACAGGGGTACTATGGCTACACCTTC.

This chain connects TRBV7-2 to TRBJ2-3; possible D gene TRBD1, 6 bases. Trimming left V 5 bases short and J 2 bases short, with 14 bases between. Germline lookup yields CDR1 SGHTA and CDR2 FQGNSA. This CDR3 comprises 15 residues. DNA for the CDR3: TGTGCCAGCAGCCCAATGGGGACAAACACAGATACGCAGTATTTT. Translation: CASSPMGTNTDTQYF.

Note on this clone: One junction end disagrees with the germline gene, perhaps due to a read error. The chain uses TRBV7-7 and TRBJ1-2; 8 bases are shared with TRBD1. Germline assignment: CDR1 SSHAT and CDR2 FNYEAQ (reference sequence). The CDR3 contains 16 residues. CDR3 nucleotides: TGTGCTAGCAGCTTAGGCGTGGACAGGGAGGACTATGGCTACACCTTC. The encoded protein is CASSLGVDREDYGYTF.

A word on this clone: The same CDR3 can be traced to other DNA sequences in this sample. The chain joins TRBV18 to TRBJ2-5; TRBD1 matches at 7 bases. J was trimmed by 2 bases and V by 3 bases; bases with no gene match: 3. The CDR3 covers 14 residues. Germline V gene data show CDR1 as KGHSH and CDR2 as LQKENI. The CDR3 nucleotides are TGTGCCAGCTCACCGAGGACAGGTCAAGAGACCCAGTACTTC. Its protein is CASSPRTGQETQYF.

The chain carries TRBV2 and TRBJ1-2, with no clear D. Trimming left V 7 bases short and J 4 bases short, with 10 bases between. CDR1 and CDR2 (germline): SNHLY, FYNNEI. The CDR3 contains 12 residues. The CDR3 loop reads CASNGALYGYTF. CDR3 DNA sequence: TGTGCCAGCAACGGAGCCCTCTATGGCTACACCTTC.

This clone was recorded only once. This chain links TRBV30 with TRBJ1-2; a weak D match, TRBD1 (5 bases). The CDR3 has 12 residues. Looked up from germline, CDR1 is GTSNPN and CDR2 is SVGIG (reference sequence). V was cut by 5 bases and J by 4 bases, with 11 bases left in between. CDR3 in DNA: TGTGCCTGGTCGACGGGGGGCTATGGCTACACCTTC. Amino acids: CAWSTGGYGYTF.

This clone was seen a handful of times. V is TRBV19 and J is TRBJ1-3; the D is unclear. This CDR3 has 17 amino acids. Trimming cost V 1 base and J 1 base, with 14 bases left between them. Germline CDR1 LNHDA, CDR2 SQIVND (reference sequence). DNA of the CDR3: TGTGCCAGTAGTATAGGATGGCGGGGAAAGTCTGGAAACACCATATATTTT. Its protein product is CASSIGWRGKSGNTIYF.

This chain connects TRBV2 to TRBJ1-1, with D tentatively TRBD1 (5 bases). Between the trimmed V and J ends, which lost 6 bases and 1 base, there was a span of 15 bases. CDR3 length equals 15 residues. Germline V CDR1 and CDR2: SNHLY, FYNNEI. CDR3 in DNA: TGTGCCAGCAGAAACCAAGGGGTAGGGAACACTGAAGCTTTCTTT. Its protein product is CASRNQGVGNTEAFF.

The chain carries TRBV11-3 and TRBJ2-3; 10 bases line up with TRBD1. V lost 5 bases and J lost 1; bases outside the gene matches: 3. CDR3 length: 15 residues. Germline assignment: CDR1 SGHNT and CDR2 YENEEA. The CDR3 region has the DNA TGTGCCAGCAGCAGAGGACAGGGGGGCACAGATACGCAGTATTTT. Protein sequence: CASSRGQGGTDTQYF.

This sequence joins TRBV4-1 and TRBJ2-7; D is possibly TRBD2 (6 bases). The CDR3 length is 13 residues. Deletions cut 1 base from V and 4 bases from J, with 8 bases between. Germline V lookup: CDR1 MGHRA, CDR2 YSYEKL. The DNA of the CDR3 is TGCGCCAGCAGCCAAGCGGCGGGGTACGAGCAGTACTTC. This encodes CASSQAAGYEQYF.

The rearrangement joins TRBV15 to TRBJ1-2; 9 nucleotides match TRBD1. The CDR3 covers 15 residues. Germline CDR1 and CDR2: LNHNV and YYDKDF (reference sequence). With 0 bases clipped from V and 7 bases from J, the junction kept 6 bases outside the gene matches. CDR3 sequence reads: CATSRDTGGYGGYTF. Here the CDR3 DNA reads TGTGCCACCAGCAGAGATACAGGGGGCTACGGTGGCTACACCTTC.